The 9 T cell receptor beta chains listed next were all sequenced from one sample in a study of blood T cell repertoires in COVID-19. Assay: immunoSEQ multiplex PCR; the TCRdb copy retains only in-frame clones and omits some. The profile shows tens of thousands of clones, around four fifths of them singletons. Sample: peripheral blood. The source is a human donor in a cohort sampled during active COVID-19.

This chain joins TRBV19 and TRBJ1-1; D gene ambiguous. The germline gives CDR1 LNHDA, CDR2 SQIVND (reference sequence). Trimming took off 6 bases at V and 1 base at J, with 9 bases between the two ends. The CDR3 is 13 residues long. The CDR3 loop reads CASRRAGNTEAFF. The CDR3 DNA follows: TGTGCCAGTAGAAGGGCGGGGAACACTGAAGCTTTCTTT.

The rearrangement links TRBV10-3 to TRBJ1-1; 8 bases match TRBD1. Trimming removed 10 bases from V and 1 base from J; junction bases left unmatched: 8. Germline CDR1 reads ENHRY; CDR2 reads SYGVKD. This CDR3 has 14 residues. The CDR3 protein is CATARGRENTEAFF. The CDR3 DNA reads as TGTGCCACCGCCAGGGGGCGGGAGAACACTGAAGCTTTCTTT.

The V gene is TRBV19, the J gene TRBJ1-5; no clear D gene. V was shortened by 6 bases and J by 2 bases, with 11 bases between the two germline ends. From germline, CDR1 is LNHDA and CDR2 SQIVND (reference sequence). The CDR3 spans 14 residues. The CDR3 bases are TGTGCCAGTAGACCGAGCGGGGGCAATCAGCCCCAGCATTTT. It yields the protein CASRPSGGNQPQHF.

V and J are TRBV5-5 and TRBJ2-1; 9 bases agree with TRBD2. Unmatched junction bases numbered 2, after V lost 2 bases and J lost 2 bases. The CDR3 is 15 amino acids. Per germline, CDR1 SGHKS and CDR2 YYEKEE (reference sequence). CDR3 DNA: TGTGCCAGCAGCTTCCTAGCGGGACCCTACAATGAGCAGTTCTTC. It encodes CASSFLAGPYNEQFF.

The chain uses TRBV6-5 and TRBJ1-2; possible D gene TRBD1, 5 bases. V was trimmed by 2 bases and J by 7 bases, leaving 8 bases between them. Germline CDR1 is MNHEY and CDR2 is SVGAGI. The length of the CDR3 is 12 residues. This CDR3 is CASSYQGLGYTF. The CDR3 DNA reads as TGTGCCAGCAGTTACCAGGGTCTTGGCTACACCTTC.

This clone was found a few times. The J gene is TRBJ2-1, the V gene TRBV10-3, with a tentative D call TRBD2 (6 bases). Germline V lookup: CDR1 ENHRY, CDR2 SYGVKD. The CDR3 has 13 residues. Trimming stripped 6 bases from V and 7 bases from J, with 13 bases between. For the CDR3, the DNA is TGTGCCATCAGCCCCGGGGGAGATAATGAGCAGTTCTTC. As protein: CAISPGGDNEQFF.

Many counts were recorded for this clone. The V call is TRBV7-9, the J call TRBJ2-7; D possibly corresponds to TRBD2 (6 bases). Trimming took 1 base from V and 6 from J, leaving 7 bases between them. The CDR3 totals 12 residues. Germline V gene sequence: CDR1 SEHNR, CDR2 FQNEAQ (reference sequence). The CDR3 coding sequence is TGTGCCAGCAGCTTAGGGAGGGTCGAGCAGTACTTC. Translation: CASSLGRVEQYF.

The chain couples TRBV28 to TRBJ1-6; perhaps TRBD1 as D (6 bases). V lost 5 bases and J lost 7, with 15 bases in between. CDR1 and CDR2 (germline): MDHEN, SYDVKM. The CDR3 contains 15 residues. CDR3 in amino acids: CASSPQGWQNSPLHF. The DNA for the CDR3 is TGTGCCAGCAGTCCACAGGGTTGGCAGAATTCACCCCTCCACTTT.

The rearrangement joins TRBV28 to TRBJ2-3; D is unresolved. V shed 3 bases and J shed 1 base, with 14 bases lying between them. Looked up from germline, CDR1 is MDHEN and CDR2 is SYDVKM. This CDR3 contains 16 residues. The CDR3 region has the DNA TGTGCCAGCAGTTTGGAGCCCCAGACCCGCACAGATACGCAGTATTTT. Its protein is CASSLEPQTRTDTQYF. Together with reference TRBV28 and TRBJ2-3, the CDR3 gives the full variable domain: DVKVTQSSRYLVKRTGEKVFLECVQDMDHENMFWYRQDPGLGLRLIYFSYDVKMKEKGDIPEGYSVSREKKERFSLILESASTNQTSMYLCASSLEPQTRTDTQYFGPGTRLTVL.